The 28 T cell receptor beta chains below were found in one sample sequenced in a study of metastatic and nonmetastatic thyroid tumors (dated by TCRdb to about 2020). Before undergoing thyroid surgery, none of the patients had been given any kind of treatment. Libraries were made using PCR. The sequencing machine was an Illumina HiSeq 4000. TCRdb ran its own pipeline on the public reads, namely fastp trimming at Q25 and MiXCR clone calling, and kept in-frame beta chains. This sample holds about 17,000 clones; 34% were observed only once. The ten largest account for approximately 17% of the sample. Sequencing was done on a sample of tumor tissue. Receptor source: a female donor with papillary thyroid cancer or a benign thyroid nodule (not recorded which). Some clones in this sample may be carry-over from other donors' samples.

The gene calls are TRBV11-2 and TRBJ2-3, with TRBD1 matching 8 bases. Per the germline V gene, CDR1 is SGHAT and CDR2 is FQNNGV. Trimming at V came to 1 base and at J to 0 bases, leaving 3 bases not matched to a gene. CDR3 length: 16 amino acids. CDR3 DNA: TGTGCCAGCAGCTTAGTAGGACAGGGAAGCACAGATACGCAGTATTTT. This gives the protein CASSLVGQGSTDTQYF.

The CDR3 sequence: CASSQQENTEAFF. Written as DNA, the CDR3 is TGTGCCAGCAGTCAACAAGAGAACACTGAAGCTTTCTTT. The rearrangement links TRBV6-2 or TRBV6-3 to TRBJ1-1; D remains unclear. Trimming took off 5 bases at V and 1 base at J, with 8 bases between the two ends. CDR1 and CDR2 (germline): MNHEY, SVGEGT. There are 13 residues in the CDR3.

V is TRBV6-1 and J is TRBJ1-1, with TRBD1 identical over 9 bases. The CDR3 runs 14 residues. Unmatched junction bases numbered 13, after V lost 7 bases and J lost 10 bases. Germline CDR1 reads MNHNS; CDR2 reads SASEGT. The CDR3 DNA follows: TGTGCCAGCACCCACAGGGGGCGAGTTCCACGAGCTTTCTTT. As protein: CASTHRGRVPRAFF.

The chain employs TRBV13 and TRBJ2-5; a possible D gene is TRBD2 (7 bases). Germline V gene lookup returns CDR1 PRHDT and CDR2 FYEKMQ (reference sequence). V lost 1 base and J lost 7, with 10 bases in between. This CDR3 region has 13 residues. The CDR3 protein is CASSLVGGRTQYF. CDR3 DNA sequence: TGTGCCAGCAGCTTAGTGGGGGGGCGGACCCAGTACTTC.

The sample holds a few counts of this clone. This CDR3 is CASSFGDETQYF. The CDR3 nucleotides read TGTGCCAGCAGTTTCGGGGACGAGACCCAGTACTTC. The V and J genes are TRBV7-2 and TRBJ2-5; D might be TRBD1 or TRBD2, each matching 5 bases. The germline V gene has CDR1 SGHTA and CDR2 FQGNSA. The CDR3 runs 12 residues. V was cut by 6 bases and J by 5 bases, with 10 bases left in between. Based on the CDR3 plus reference TRBV7-2 and TRBJ2-5, the full variable domain is GAGVSQSPSNKVTEKGKDVELRCDPISGHTALYWYRQSLGQGLEFLIYFQGNSAPDKSGLPSDRFSAERTGGSVSTLTIQRTQQEDSAVYLCASSFGDETQYFGPGTRLLVL.

As DNA, the CDR3 is TGTGCCATCTCCCCCCGTTCCGATTATGGACTCGAGCAGTACTTC. Translation: CAISPRSDYGLEQYF. The V gene is TRBV10-3, the J gene TRBJ2-7; D possibly corresponds to TRBD2 (5 bases). CDR1 and CDR2 (germline): ENHRY, SYGVKD. The CDR3 is 15 residues long. V lost 8 bases and J 6 bases, leaving 23 bases between the germline ends.

The chain uses TRBV10-2 and TRBJ1-6, with D unclear. Trimming removed 6 bases from V and 6 bases from J, with 12 bases in between. The V gene's germline CDR1 is WSHSY and CDR2 SAAADI. The CDR3 is 14 residues long. CDR3 in DNA: TGCGCCAGCAGGGAGGCATGGGGTAATTCACCCCTCCACTTT. Its translation is CASREAWGNSPLHF.

The chain employs TRBV6-1 and TRBJ2-7, with 9 bases fitting TRBD1. The trim removed 6 bases at V and 5 bases at J, leaving 11 bases unmatched. Germline CDR1 MNHNS, CDR2 SASEGT. This CDR3 comprises 15 residues. CDR3 coding DNA: TGTGCCAGCAGCATATCCGGGACAGGGTGGGACGAGCAGTACTTC. Its translation: CASSISGTGWDEQYF.

This clone qualifies as medium-sized. This sequence joins TRBV13 and TRBJ2-7; D is ambiguous. V shed 3 bases and J shed 6 bases, with 15 bases lying between them. The V gene's germline CDR1 is PRHDT and CDR2 FYEKMQ (reference sequence). CDR3 length equals 14 residues. CDR3 residues: CASSLGLDSGEQYF. CDR3 nucleotides: TGTGCCAGCAGCTTGGGTCTAGATTCCGGCGAGCAGTACTTC.

The chain uses TRBV11-1 and TRBJ1-1; D gene uncertain. There are 12 residues in the CDR3. V dropped 6 bases and J dropped 5 bases, with 10 bases sitting between them. The germline V gene has CDR1 SGHAT and CDR2 FQDESV (reference sequence). The CDR3 DNA sequence: TGTGCCAGCAGTGGACGGAGTACTGAAGCTTTCTTT. Amino acid sequence: CASSGRSTEAFF.

In DNA, the CDR3 is TGCGCCAGCAGCCGACAGGGTACAGCCTACGAGCAGTACTTC. Translated: CASSRQGTAYEQYF. The rearrangement uses TRBV5-1 and TRBJ2-7, with TRBD1 matching 7 bases. The germline gives CDR1 SGHRS, CDR2 YFSETQ. This CDR3 has 14 residues. With 4 bases clipped from V and 2 bases from J, the junction kept 6 bases outside the gene matches.

A few counts support this clone. The V gene is TRBV7-3, the J gene TRBJ2-1; D assignment may be TRBD1 or TRBD2 (5 bases each). Per the germline V gene, CDR1 is SGHTA and CDR2 is FQGTGA. The V and J ends lost 10 bases and 4 bases respectively, with 20 bases between them. The length of the CDR3 is 15 residues. CDR3 DNA: TGTGCCACTAGCACGGGGATGGGGCCGTACAATGAGCAGTTCTTC. Its translation: CATSTGMGPYNEQFF.

Of note for this clone: An end of the junction does not agree with germline; a read error may underlie this. The J gene is TRBJ2-7, the V gene TRBV28; D may be TRBD1 or TRBD2 (5 bases each). The CDR3 is 14 residues long. Germline CDR1 reads MDHEN; CDR2 reads SYDVKM. CDR3: CASSSPGRSSEQYF. CDR3 DNA sequence: TGTGCCAGCAGCTCCCCGGGACGTTCCTCCGAGCAGTACTTC. Combining the CDR3 with reference TRBV28 and TRBJ2-7 gives the whole variable domain DVKVTQSSRYLVKRTGEKVFLECVQDMDHENMFWYRQDPGLGLRLIYFSYDVKMKEKGDIPEGYSVSREKKERFSLILESASTNQTSMYLCASSSPGRSSEQYFGPGTRLTVT.

The chain joins TRBV2 to TRBJ2-3; 13 nucleotides match TRBD2. CDR1 is SNHLY, CDR2 FYNNEI, per germline. The CDR3 loop spans 17 amino acids. The V gene end was trimmed by 8 bases and the J gene end by 8 bases; junction bases not matched to a gene: 16. The chain's CDR3 is CASSRGLAGSGAVTQYF. The CDR3 DNA reads as TGTGCCAGCTCTAGGGGACTAGCGGGGTCGGGGGCAGTTACGCAGTATTTT.

CDR3 protein: CASGQLAGGSDTQYF. The CDR3 DNA follows: TGTGCCAGCGGGCAACTAGCGGGAGGGTCAGATACGCAGTATTTT. The chain links TRBV2 to TRBJ2-3, with TRBD2 identical over 13 bases. Germline V gives CDR1 SNHLY, CDR2 FYNNEI. V shed 8 bases, J shed 4 bases, and the junction held 6 bases outside the gene matches. There are 15 residues in the CDR3. Full variable domain (remainder filled in from reference TRBV2 and TRBJ2-3): EPEVTQTPSHQVTQMGQEVILRCVPISNHLYFYWYRQILGQKVEFLVSFYNNEISEKSEIFDDQFSVERPDGSNFTLKIRSTKLEDSAMYFCASGQLAGGSDTQYFGPGTRLTVL.

This clone is medium-sized. This rearrangement joins TRBV18 to TRBJ1-1, with D tentatively TRBD1 (5 bases). Germline V lookup: CDR1 KGHSH, CDR2 LQKENI. The CDR3 loop spans 13 amino acids. Trimming cost V 4 bases and J 4 bases, with 10 bases left between them. CDR3: CASSLTGATEAFF. DNA of the CDR3: TGTGCCAGCTCACTAACCGGGGCCACTGAAGCTTTCTTT. The complete variable domain, with remaining parts taken from reference TRBV18 and TRBJ1-1, reads NAGVMQNPRHLVRRRGQEARLRCSPMKGHSHVYWYRQLPEEGLKFMVYLQKENIIDESGMPKERFSAEFPKEGPSILRIQQVVRGDSAAYFCASSLTGATEAFFGQGTRLTVV.

By share, this clone ranks as medium-sized. This rearrangement joins TRBV20-1 to TRBJ2-1; 11 bases fit TRBD1. The germline gives CDR1 DFQATT, CDR2 SNEGSKA (reference sequence). This CDR3 comprises 14 residues. V gave up 7 bases and J gave up 7 bases; unmatched junction bases: 9. The CDR3 protein is CSESGQGAKNEQFF. The CDR3 nucleotides are TGCAGTGAATCCGGACAGGGGGCCAAGAATGAGCAGTTCTTC.

The table lists this clone with a few counts. The chain couples TRBV6-1 to TRBJ1-6; 7 positions match TRBD1. The CDR3 is 15 residues long. V shed 6 bases, J shed 4 bases, and the junction held 6 bases outside the gene matches. Looked up from germline, CDR1 is MNHNS and CDR2 is SASEGT. In nucleotides, the CDR3 is TGTGCCAGCAGGGAAAGGGGACAGTATAATTCACCCCTCCACTTT. This codes for CASRERGQYNSPLHF.

This clone appeared many times. The chain is built from TRBV7-8 and TRBJ1-1; D gene unclear. The CDR3 sequence is 13 residues long. The V and J ends lost 1 base and 1 base respectively, with 4 bases between them. The germline V gene has CDR1 SGHVS and CDR2 FQNEAQ. In DNA form, the CDR3 reads TGTGCCAGCAGCTTAGACAGGAACACTGAAGCTTTCTTT. Amino acids: CASSLDRNTEAFF.

This sequence joins TRBV11-2 and TRBJ2-7; D might be TRBD2 (5 bases). CDR3 size: 15 residues. Germline-derived CDR1 and CDR2 are SGHAT and FQNNGV. V was shortened by 1 base and J by 2 bases, with 12 bases between the two germline ends. The CDR3 bases are TGTGCCAGCAGCTTAGCAGAGGGCAGAGCCTACGAGCAGTACTTC. It translates to CASSLAEGRAYEQYF. Looking up the rest from reference TRBV11-2 and TRBJ2-7 gives the full variable domain: EAGVAQSPRYKIIEKRQSVAFWCNPISGHATLYWYQQILGQGPKLLIQFQNNGVVDDSQLPKDRFSAERLKGVDSTLKIQPAKLEDSAVYLCASSLAEGRAYEQYFGPGTRLTVT.

This sequence joins TRBV28 and TRBJ1-5; D uncertain. Trimming cost V 8 bases and J 0 bases, with 8 bases left between them. CDR1 and CDR2 from the germline V gene are MDHEN and SYDVKM. The CDR3 is 13 residues long. The CDR3 DNA is TGTGCCAGCCGGCACAATAGCAATCAGCCCCAGCATTTT. It specifies CASRHNSNQPQHF.

The chain has TRBV9 and TRBJ2-3, with D possibly TRBD2 on 6 matching bases. The length of the CDR3 is 14 residues. Germline assignment: CDR1 SGDLS and CDR2 YYNGEE. The V end lost 6 bases, the J end lost 2 bases, and 13 bases lay between the germline ends. The CDR3 spells CASTWGVDTDTQYF. In DNA form, the CDR3 reads TGTGCCAGCACGTGGGGGGTAGACACAGATACGCAGTATTTT.

The rearrangement uses TRBV11-2 and TRBJ2-2; D gene unclear. Germline V gene data show CDR1 as SGHAT and CDR2 as FQNNGV. Trimming stripped 2 bases from V and 3 bases from J, with 4 bases between. The CDR3 loop spans 13 amino acids. The CDR3 DNA is TGTGCCAGCAGCTTATCGGACACCGGGGAGCTGTTTTTT. As protein: CASSLSDTGELFF.

The rearrangement joins TRBV11-2 to TRBJ1-2, with 8 bases identical to TRBD1. The germline CDR1 and CDR2 sequences are SGHAT and FQNNGV. V dropped 2 bases and J dropped 8; count of bases not matched to a gene: 13. There are 16 residues in the CDR3. The CDR3 nucleotides are TGTGCCAGCAGCTTACGGTGGGACAGGCCCCTTTCCGGCTACACCTTC. Translating it yields CASSLRWDRPLSGYTF.

Comment on this clone: Without the conserved terminal phenylalanine or tryptophan, this CDR3 likely stems from a read error. The chain is built from TRBV6-2 or TRBV6-3 and TRBJ2-1; D uncertain. CDR1 is MNHEY, CDR2 SVGEGT, per germline. CDR3 length: 12 residues. V shed 6 bases and J shed 9 bases, with 12 bases lying between them. CDR3 in amino acids: CASRTGSSEQFY. The CDR3 DNA follows: TGTGCCAGCAGGACTGGATCGAGTGAGCAGTTCTAC.

This chain connects TRBV20-1 to TRBJ2-7; D perhaps matches TRBD2 (5 bases). Trimming pared 6 bases from V and 1 base from J, leaving 19 bases between. Germline assignment: CDR1 DFQATT and CDR2 SNEGSKA (reference sequence). The CDR3 covers 15 residues. The CDR3 bases are TGCAGTGCCTTCAACGAGGGCCAGCGGTCCTACGAGCAGTACTTC. Protein: CSAFNEGQRSYEQYF.

V usage is TRBV6-2 or TRBV6-3 and J usage is TRBJ2-7; a possible D gene is TRBD2 (5 bases). Trimming took off 3 bases at V and 7 bases at J, with 10 bases between the two ends. Germline CDR1 and CDR2: MNHEY and SVGEGT. The CDR3 runs to 12 residues. As DNA, the CDR3 is TGTGCCAGCAGTTATCGTTCGGGGGAGCAGTACTTC. It specifies CASSYRSGEQYF.

The chain carries TRBV6-1 and TRBJ2-7; 9 bases agree with TRBD2. The length of the CDR3 is 15 residues. Germline values: CDR1 MNHNS, CDR2 SASEGT. The V gene end was trimmed by 6 bases and the J gene end by 0 bases; junction bases not matched to a gene: 6. CDR3 sequence (DNA): TGTGCCAGCAGCGAGAATAGCGGGAGCTCCTACGAGCAGTACTTC. Amino acid sequence: CASSENSGSSYEQYF.